These 2 T cell receptor beta chains share one sample of origin, sequenced in a study of blood T cell repertoires in COVID-19. The method was immunoSEQ multiplex PCR; TCRdb's version includes in-frame clones alone and lacks a portion of them. The table shows some 190,000 clones, with 75% to 90% occurring only once. Sequenced input: peripheral blood. These TCRs come from a man in his fifties or sixties with acute or convalescent COVID-19.

The V and J genes are TRBV30 and TRBJ1-3, with D perhaps matching TRBD1 (6 bases). CDR1 and CDR2 (germline): GTSNPN, SVGIG (reference sequence). V gave up 4 bases and J gave up 0 bases, with 10 bases separating them. This CDR3 spans 14 amino acids. The CDR3 sequence is CAWTGGSSGNTIYF. The CDR3 DNA follows: TGTGCCTGGACGGGGGGCTCCTCTGGAAACACCATATATTTT. Based on the CDR3 plus reference TRBV30 and TRBJ1-3, the full variable domain is SQTIHQWPATLVQPVGSPLSLECTVEGTSNPNLYWYRQAAGRGLQLLFYSVGIGQISSEVPQNLSASRPQDRQFILSSKKLLLSDSGFYLCAWTGGSSGNTIYFGEGSWLTVV.

The chain links TRBV6-5 to TRBJ1-1, with D possibly being TRBD1 (5 bases). V was shortened by 2 bases and J by 4 bases, with 11 bases between the two germline ends. From germline, CDR1 is MNHEY and CDR2 SVGAGI. This CDR3 comprises 14 residues. CDR3 coding DNA: TGTGCCAGCAGTTACGTCCGGGGGGGCACTGAAGCTTTCTTT. Translated: CASSYVRGGTEAFF.